This is a list of T cell receptor beta chains from one sample in a study of blood T cells in healthy people across ages. TCRdb used MiXCR to reprocess the 5' RACE reads, holding one entry per CDR3 protein. The sample gives about 1,600,000 distinct CDR3 sequences, about 43% of which show up once; 7.9% is in the top ten. The sample was blood. The receptors originated from a woman under 30 in good health. CDR3s include the opening cysteine and the closing phenylalanine or tryptophan. The order of the fields is D gene, clone size, CDR3 length, J gene, V gene, CDR3 DNA, CDR3 protein. A D gene is named only where the DNA matches it firmly. A clone size is listed for some rows: how often the clone was seen (once, few, many), or a class if it is expanded.

d_gene: TRBD2; abundance: NA; len: 15; j_gene: TRBJ2-5; v_gene: TRBV4-1; CDR3nt: TGCGCCAGCAGCCCCGATTGGGGGGGCCAAGAGACCCAGTACTTC; CDR3aa: CASSPDWGGQETQYF
d_gene: NA; abundance: NA; len: 12; j_gene: TRBJ1-6; v_gene: TRBV20-1; CDR3nt: TGCAGTGCTAGGGACAGCTATTCACCCCTCCACTTT; CDR3aa: CSARDSYSPLHF
d_gene: NA; abundance: NA; len: 12; j_gene: TRBJ2-7; v_gene: TRBV10-3; CDR3nt: TGTGCCATCATGTCCGGGAGCGATGAGCAGTACTTC; CDR3aa: CAIMSGSDEQYF
d_gene: TRBD2; abundance: NA; len: 16; j_gene: TRBJ2-3; v_gene: TRBV12-3/TRBV12-4; CDR3nt: TGTGCCAGCAGCTTTACTAGCGCTACTAGCACAGATACGCAGTATTTT; CDR3aa: CASSFTSATSTDTQYF
d_gene: NA; abundance: NA; len: 13; j_gene: TRBJ2-5; v_gene: TRBV18; CDR3nt: TGTGCCAGCTCACTAACTCGCGACAATGAGCAGTACTTC; CDR3aa: CASSLTRDNEQYF
d_gene: NA; abundance: NA; len: 15; j_gene: TRBJ2-3; v_gene: TRBV7-9; CDR3nt: TGTGCCGGTACCAGGGAGTTCGACCCCACAGATACGCAGTATTTT; CDR3aa: CAGTREFDPTDTQYF
d_gene: TRBD2; abundance: NA; len: 16; j_gene: TRBJ2-7; v_gene: TRBV4-1; CDR3nt: TGCGCCAGCAGCCAAGTTTCTAGCGGGGGGGCCTACGAGCAGTACTTC; CDR3aa: CASSQVSSGGAYEQYF
d_gene: NA; abundance: NA; len: 16; j_gene: TRBJ1-6; v_gene: TRBV2; CDR3nt: TGTGCCAGCAGACCCGGGGGACGGTCAAATTTGTCACCCCTCCACTTT; CDR3aa: CASRPGGRSNLSPLHF
d_gene: TRBD2; abundance: NA; len: 16; j_gene: TRBJ2-2; v_gene: TRBV29-1; CDR3nt: TGCAGCGTTCGACTAGCGGGGGGGCCTGACACCGGGGAGCTGTTTTTT; CDR3aa: CSVRLAGGPDTGELFF
d_gene: NA; abundance: few; len: 15; j_gene: TRBJ2-7; v_gene: TRBV6-5; CDR3nt: TGTGCCAGCAGTTGGGGGACGGCGATAACCTACGAGCAGTACTTC; CDR3aa: CASSWGTAITYEQYF
d_gene: NA; abundance: NA; len: 13; j_gene: TRBJ1-2; v_gene: TRBV14; CDR3nt: TGTGCCAGCAGCCAAGGCTGGGGGGCTGGCTACACCTTC; CDR3aa: CASSQGWGAGYTF
d_gene: NA; abundance: NA; len: 15; j_gene: TRBJ1-1; v_gene: TRBV28; CDR3nt: TGTGCCAGCAGTTTGGTACGGGGGGTTAGCGCTGAAGCTTTCTTT; CDR3aa: CASSLVRGVSAEAFF
d_gene: TRBD2; abundance: NA; len: 14; j_gene: TRBJ2-1; v_gene: TRBV2; CDR3nt: TGTGCCAGCCGAGCGTCTGGCGGGAGGTTTGAGCAGTTCTTC; CDR3aa: CASRASGGRFEQFF
d_gene: TRBD1; abundance: NA; len: 13; j_gene: TRBJ1-2; v_gene: TRBV20-1; CDR3nt: TGCAGTGCTCCCGGGACAGGGGGAAATGGCTACACCTTC; CDR3aa: CSAPGTGGNGYTF
d_gene: NA; abundance: few; len: 13; j_gene: TRBJ2-7; v_gene: TRBV20-1; CDR3nt: TGCAGTGCTTCTCCCGGGACAACCTACGAGCAGTACTTC; CDR3aa: CSASPGTTYEQYF
d_gene: NA; abundance: NA; len: 14; j_gene: TRBJ2-5; v_gene: TRBV9; CDR3nt: TGTGCCAGCAGCGCACCGGACTACCAAGAGACCCAGTACTTC; CDR3aa: CASSAPDYQETQYF
d_gene: NA; abundance: NA; len: 16; j_gene: TRBJ2-1; v_gene: TRBV7-9; CDR3nt: TGTGCCAGCAGCTATCAAACGTCCTCGCGAGGCAATGAGCAGTTCTTC; CDR3aa: CASSYQTSSRGNEQFF
d_gene: TRBD2; abundance: once; len: 17; j_gene: TRBJ2-1; v_gene: TRBV5-1; CDR3nt: TGCGCCAGCGGCTTGCGCCGCCCGACTAGCGGGATGAATGAGCAGTTCTTC; CDR3aa: CASGLRRPTSGMNEQFF
d_gene: TRBD1; abundance: NA; len: 13; j_gene: TRBJ1-2; v_gene: TRBV11-2; CDR3nt: TGTGCCAGCAGCGTGGTACAGGGGGTTGGCTACACCTTC; CDR3aa: CASSVVQGVGYTF